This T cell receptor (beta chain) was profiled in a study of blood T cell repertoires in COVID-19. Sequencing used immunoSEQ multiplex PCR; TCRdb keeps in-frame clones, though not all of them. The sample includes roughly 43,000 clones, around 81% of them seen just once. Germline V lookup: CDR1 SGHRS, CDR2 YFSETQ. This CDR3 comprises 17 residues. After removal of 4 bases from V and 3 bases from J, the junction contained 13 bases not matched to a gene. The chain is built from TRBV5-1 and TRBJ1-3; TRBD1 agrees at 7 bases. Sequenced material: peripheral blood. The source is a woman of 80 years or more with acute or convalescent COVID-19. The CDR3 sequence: CASSPTPGQIFGNTIYF. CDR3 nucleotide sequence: TGCGCCAGCAGCCCTACTCCGGGACAGATCTTTGGAAACACCATATATTTT.